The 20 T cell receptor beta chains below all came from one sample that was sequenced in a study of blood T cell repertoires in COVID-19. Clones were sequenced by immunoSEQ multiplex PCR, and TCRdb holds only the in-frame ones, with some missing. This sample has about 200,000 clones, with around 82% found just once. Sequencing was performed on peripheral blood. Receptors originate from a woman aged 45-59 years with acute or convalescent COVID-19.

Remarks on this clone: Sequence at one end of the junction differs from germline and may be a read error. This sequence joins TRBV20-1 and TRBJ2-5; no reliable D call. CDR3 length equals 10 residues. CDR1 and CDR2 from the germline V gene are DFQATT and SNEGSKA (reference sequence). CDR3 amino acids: CSAEGEAQYF. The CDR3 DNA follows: TGCAGTGCGGAAGGAGAGGCCCAGTACTTC.

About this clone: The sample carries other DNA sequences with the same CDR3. The CDR3 region is CASGKTRGAGRDYGYTF. The CDR3 DNA reads TGTGCCAGTGGGAAGACCCGGGGGGCAGGGAGAGACTATGGCTACACCTTC. V gene TRBV28 combines with J gene TRBJ1-2, with D tentatively TRBD1 (6 bases). The CDR3 spans 17 residues. From germline, CDR1 is MDHEN and CDR2 SYDVKM. Trimming pared 9 bases from V and 3 bases from J, leaving 26 bases between.

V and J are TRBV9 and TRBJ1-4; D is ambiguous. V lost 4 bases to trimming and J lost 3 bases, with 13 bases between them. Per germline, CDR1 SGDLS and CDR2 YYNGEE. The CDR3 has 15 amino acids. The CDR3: CASSPWRVANEKLFF. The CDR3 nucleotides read TGTGCCAGCAGCCCCTGGAGGGTGGCTAATGAAAAACTGTTTTTT.

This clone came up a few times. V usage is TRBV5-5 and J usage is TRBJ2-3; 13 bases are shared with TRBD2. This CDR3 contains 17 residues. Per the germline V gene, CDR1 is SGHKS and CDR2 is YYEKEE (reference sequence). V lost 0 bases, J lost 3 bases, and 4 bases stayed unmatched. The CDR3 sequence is CASSLAPGLAGTDTQYF. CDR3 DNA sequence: TGTGCCAGCAGCTTGGCCCCGGGACTAGCGGGAACAGATACGCAGTATTTT.

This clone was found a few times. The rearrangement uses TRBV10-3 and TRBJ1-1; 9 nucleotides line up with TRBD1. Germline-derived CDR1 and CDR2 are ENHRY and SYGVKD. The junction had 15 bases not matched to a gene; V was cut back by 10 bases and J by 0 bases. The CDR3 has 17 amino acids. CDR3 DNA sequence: TGTGCCACTAGTTTGGGACAGGGTTTTTTCATGAACACTGAAGCTTTCTTT. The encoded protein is CATSLGQGFFMNTEAFF.

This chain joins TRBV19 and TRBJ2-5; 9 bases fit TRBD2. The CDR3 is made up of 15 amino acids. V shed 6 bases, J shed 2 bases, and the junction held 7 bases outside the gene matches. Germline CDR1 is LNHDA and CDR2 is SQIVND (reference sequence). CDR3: CASSRRLAVQETQYF. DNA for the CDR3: TGTGCCAGTAGCAGGAGACTAGCGGTACAAGAGACCCAGTACTTC.

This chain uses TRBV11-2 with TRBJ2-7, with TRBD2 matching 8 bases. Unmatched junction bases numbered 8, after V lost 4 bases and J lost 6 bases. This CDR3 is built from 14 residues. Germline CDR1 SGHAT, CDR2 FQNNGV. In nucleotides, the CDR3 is TGTGCCAGCAGCTCCCGGGAGGGCCGGAGCGAGCAGTACTTC. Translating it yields CASSSREGRSEQYF.

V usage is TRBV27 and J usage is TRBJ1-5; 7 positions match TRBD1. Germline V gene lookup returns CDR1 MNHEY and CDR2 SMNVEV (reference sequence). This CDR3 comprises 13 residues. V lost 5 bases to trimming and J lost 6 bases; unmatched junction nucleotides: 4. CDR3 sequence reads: CASSQGGFQPQHF. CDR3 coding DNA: TGTGCCAGCAGTCAGGGGGGTTTTCAGCCCCAGCATTTT.

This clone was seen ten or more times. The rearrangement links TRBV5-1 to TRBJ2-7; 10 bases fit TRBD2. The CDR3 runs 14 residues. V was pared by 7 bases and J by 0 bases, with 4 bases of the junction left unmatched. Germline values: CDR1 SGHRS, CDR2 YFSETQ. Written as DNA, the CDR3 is TGCGCCAGCTCTCTAGCGGGAGTCTCCTACGAGCAGTACTTC. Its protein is CASSLAGVSYEQYF.

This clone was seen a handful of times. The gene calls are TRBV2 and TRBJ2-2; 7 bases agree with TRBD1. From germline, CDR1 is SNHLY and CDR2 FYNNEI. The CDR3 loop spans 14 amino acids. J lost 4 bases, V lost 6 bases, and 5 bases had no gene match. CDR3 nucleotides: TGTGCCAGCAGGCCGACAGGGCCCACCGGGGAGCTGTTTTTT. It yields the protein CASRPTGPTGELFF. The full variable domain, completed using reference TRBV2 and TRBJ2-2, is EPEVTQTPSHQVTQMGQEVILRCVPISNHLYFYWYRQILGQKVEFLVSFYNNEISEKSEIFDDQFSVERPDGSNFTLKIRSTKLEDSAMYFCASRPTGPTGELFFGEGSRLTVL.

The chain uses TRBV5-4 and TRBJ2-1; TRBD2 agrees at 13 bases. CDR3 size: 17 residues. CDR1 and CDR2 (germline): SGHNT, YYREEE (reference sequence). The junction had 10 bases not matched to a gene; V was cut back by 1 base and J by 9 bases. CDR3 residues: CASSLPLGTSGIGEQFF. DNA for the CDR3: TGTGCCAGCAGCTTGCCCCTTGGGACTAGCGGGATAGGTGAGCAGTTCTTC.

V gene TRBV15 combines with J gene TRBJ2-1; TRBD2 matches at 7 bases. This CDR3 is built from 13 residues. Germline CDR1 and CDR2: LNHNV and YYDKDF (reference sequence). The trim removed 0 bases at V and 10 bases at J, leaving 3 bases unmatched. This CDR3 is CATSRDRGLEQFF. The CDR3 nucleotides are TGTGCCACCAGCAGAGATAGGGGACTAGAGCAGTTCTTC.

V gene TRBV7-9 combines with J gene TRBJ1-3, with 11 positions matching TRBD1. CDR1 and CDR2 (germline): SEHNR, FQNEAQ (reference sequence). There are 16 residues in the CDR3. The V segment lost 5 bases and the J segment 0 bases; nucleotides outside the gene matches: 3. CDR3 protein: CASSAGTGGSGNTIYF. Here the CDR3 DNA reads TGTGCCAGCAGCGCCGGGACAGGGGGCTCTGGAAACACCATATATTTT. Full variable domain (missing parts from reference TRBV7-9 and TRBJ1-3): DTGVSQNPRHKITKRGQNVTFRCDPISEHNRLYWYRQTLGQGPEFLTYFQNEAQLEKSRLLSDRFSAERPKGSFSTLEIQRTEQGDSAMYLCASSAGTGGSGNTIYFGEGSWLTVV.

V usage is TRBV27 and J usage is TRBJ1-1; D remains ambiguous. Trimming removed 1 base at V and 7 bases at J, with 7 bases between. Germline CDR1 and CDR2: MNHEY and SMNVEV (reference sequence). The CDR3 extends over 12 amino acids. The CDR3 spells CASSLLFGEAFF. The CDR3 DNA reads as TGTGCCAGCAGTTTATTGTTCGGTGAAGCTTTCTTT.

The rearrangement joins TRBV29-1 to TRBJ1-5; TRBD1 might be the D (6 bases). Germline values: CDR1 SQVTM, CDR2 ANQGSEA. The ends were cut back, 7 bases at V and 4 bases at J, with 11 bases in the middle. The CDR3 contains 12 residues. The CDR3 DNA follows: TGCAGCGCAGGGGAAGGGAATCAGCCCCAGCATTTT. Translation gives CSAGEGNQPQHF.

The CDR3 spells CASSMKLAGSYEQYF. CDR3 coding DNA: TGTGCCAGTAGTATGAAGCTAGCGGGTTCCTACGAGCAGTACTTC. V is TRBV19 and J is TRBJ2-7, with 8 bases fitting TRBD2. CDR3 length: 15 amino acids. The J segment lost 1 base and the V segment lost 3 bases, leaving 5 bases of the junction unmatched. CDR1 LNHDA and CDR2 SQIVND come from the germline V gene (reference sequence).

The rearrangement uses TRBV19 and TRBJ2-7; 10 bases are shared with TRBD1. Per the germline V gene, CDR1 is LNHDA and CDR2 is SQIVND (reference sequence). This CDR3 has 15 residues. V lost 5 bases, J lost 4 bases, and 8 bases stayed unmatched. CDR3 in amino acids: CASSVRDRGPYEQYF. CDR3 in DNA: TGTGCCAGTAGTGTCCGGGACAGGGGTCCTTACGAGCAGTACTTC.

The DNA for the CDR3 is TGTGCCAGCAGCGTAGGAGTAAGTCCCTCCGGGGAGCTGTTTTTT. It yields the protein CASSVGVSPSGELFF. V gene TRBV9 combines with J gene TRBJ2-2; the D is unclear. From germline, CDR1 is SGDLS and CDR2 YYNGEE. V lost 0 bases and J 6 bases, leaving 12 bases between the germline ends. The CDR3 contains 15 residues.

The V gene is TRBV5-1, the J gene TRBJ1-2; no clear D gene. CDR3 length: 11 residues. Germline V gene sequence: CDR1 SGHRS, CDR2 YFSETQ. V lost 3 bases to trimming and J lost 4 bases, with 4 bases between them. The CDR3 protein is CASSSSYGYTF. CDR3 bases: TGCGCCAGCAGCTCTAGCTATGGCTACACCTTC.

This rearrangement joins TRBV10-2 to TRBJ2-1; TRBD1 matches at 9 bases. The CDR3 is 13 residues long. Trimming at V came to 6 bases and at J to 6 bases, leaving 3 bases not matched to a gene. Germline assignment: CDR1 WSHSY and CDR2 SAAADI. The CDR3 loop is CASRGQGPNEQFF. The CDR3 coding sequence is TGCGCCAGCAGAGGACAGGGGCCCAATGAGCAGTTCTTC.